This entry lists 7 T cell receptor beta chains sequenced from one sample in a study of T cells after yellow fever vaccination. TCRdb re-called the 5' RACE reads with MiXCR, one entry per CDR3 protein. Of about 170,000 distinct CDR3 sequences detected, 8% to 13% appear once; the ten largest clones hold around 34%. The source was CD8+ T cells sorted from PBMCs, collected 15 days after the yellow fever booster vaccination. All receptors derive from a man between 18 and 35 years old who received the YFV17D yellow fever vaccine.

The table lists this clonotype with many counts. The chain recombines TRBV10-3 with TRBJ2-4, with D perhaps TRBD1 (5 bases). The CDR3 loop spans 13 amino acids. Germline V gives CDR1 ENHRY, CDR2 SYGVKD. V lost 10 bases and J 0 bases, leaving 10 bases between the germline ends. The CDR3 loop reads CATRQLAKNIQYF. DNA for the CDR3: TGTGCCACCAGACAGCTAGCCAAAAACATTCAGTACTTC.

This clonotype was counted only a few times. A junction boundary mismatches the germline segment, possibly from a read error. The genes are TRBV5-1 and TRBJ2-3; 9 bases map to TRBD2. The CDR3 extends over 17 amino acids. Germline values: CDR1 SGHRS, CDR2 YFSETQ. The DNA for the CDR3 is TGCGCCAGCAGCTTGGATCTTTCTGGCGCGGGGACTAGCACAGATAGTTTT. Amino acids: CASSLDLSGAGTSTDSF.

This clonotype was observed a few times. The gene calls are TRBV4-3 and TRBJ1-6; TRBD1 matches 8 bases. In germline, CDR1 is LGHNA, CDR2 YSLEER. The CDR3 totals 15 residues. Trimming took 0 bases from V and 10 from J; bases not matched to a gene: 5. CDR3 loop: CASSQEDRDRSPLHF. CDR3 DNA: TGCGCCAGCAGCCAAGAGGACAGGGACCGATCACCCCTCCACTTT.

This clonotype was recorded a few times. This rearrangement joins TRBV5-1 to TRBJ1-2, with D hard to call. Trimming removed 4 bases at V and 2 bases at J, with 9 bases between. Germline loops: CDR1 SGHRS, CDR2 YFSETQ. The CDR3 length is 13 residues. The CDR3 DNA follows: TGCGCCAGCAGCGCCGGTACCAACTATGGCTACACCTTC. It yields the protein CASSAGTNYGYTF. The complete variable domain, with remaining parts taken from reference TRBV5-1 and TRBJ1-2, reads KAGVTQTPRYLIKTRGQQVTLSCSPISGHRSVSWYQQTPGQGLQFLFEYFSETQRNKGNFPGRFSGRQFSNSRSEMNVSTLELGDSALYLCASSAGTNYGYTFGSGTRLTVV.

This clonotype was seen more than once but under ten times. This sequence joins TRBV18 and TRBJ1-2; 7 bases align to TRBD1. In germline, CDR1 is KGHSH, CDR2 LQKENI. The CDR3 is 16 residues long. The V gene end was trimmed by 0 bases and the J gene end by 0 bases; junction bases not matched to a gene: 4. The CDR3 protein is CASSPPPGQPNYGYTF. The CDR3 nucleotides are TGTGCCAGCTCACCACCCCCGGGACAGCCTAACTATGGCTACACCTTC.

The CDR3 DNA follows: TGTGCCAGCAGTTTAACCCCGAACACCGGGGAGCTGTTTTTT. It encodes CASSLTPNTGELFF. The chain links TRBV27 to TRBJ2-2; D call uncertain. With 2 bases removed from V and 0 bases from J, the gap between germline ends came to 4 bases. Germline values: CDR1 MNHEY, CDR2 SMNVEV (reference sequence). This CDR3 spans 14 amino acids.

This clonotype was seen a few times. The chain carries TRBV12-3 or TRBV12-4 and TRBJ2-2; no definite D call. The V end lost 5 bases, the J end lost 7 bases, and 2 bases lay between the germline ends. This CDR3 is 10 amino acids long. CDR3 in amino acids: CASSIGELFF. CDR3 DNA sequence: TGTGCCAGCAGTATCGGGGAGCTGTTTTTT.